Listed here are 8 T cell receptor beta chains from one sample, sequenced in a study of vaccination effects on CD4 cells after COVID-19. No antigens are known for them. Culturing for about 10 days preceded CD4+ T cell isolation. Clones were read by immunoSEQ multiplex PCR, and TCRdb kept only the in-frame ones, dropping some. The data show approximately 45,000 clones, with approximately 81% seen just once and more than 6.5% held by the top ten. This specimen was CD4+ T cells from PBMCs cultured without peptide, taken before COVID-19 vaccination. Every receptor here comes from a human donor who had a prior SARS-CoV-2 infection.

The chain couples TRBV24-1 to TRBJ2-3; D might be TRBD2 (7 bases). V shed 4 bases and J shed 6 bases, with 19 bases lying between them. This CDR3 region has 16 residues. Germline V gives CDR1 KGHDR, CDR2 SFDVKD. The chain's CDR3 is CATSDWGGSRGDTQYF. DNA of the CDR3: TGTGCCACCAGTGACTGGGGGGGCTCCCGGGGGGATACGCAGTATTTT.

The chain links TRBV6-1 to TRBJ2-3; 7 nucleotides line up with TRBD2. This CDR3 has 16 residues. With V trimmed by 4 bases and J by 4 bases, 11 bases remained unmatched. Germline V gives CDR1 MNHNS, CDR2 SASEGT. CDR3 protein: CASSAFLAAAADTQYF. Written as DNA, the CDR3 is TGTGCCAGCAGTGCCTTCCTAGCGGCCGCGGCAGATACGCAGTATTTT.

This sequence joins TRBV7-9 and TRBJ2-2; 12 bases map to TRBD1. This CDR3 spans 19 amino acids. V shed 5 bases and J 3 bases; nucleotides not matched to a gene: 13. Per the germline V gene, CDR1 is SEHNR and CDR2 is FQNEAQ (reference sequence). CDR3 nucleotide sequence: TGTGCCAGCAGCCCAACCGCGGGACAGGGGGCTGTGCACACCGGGGAGCTGTTTTTT. This translates into CASSPTAGQGAVHTGELFF.

This clone occurred a few times. The chain links TRBV15 to TRBJ2-7; 8 nucleotides align to TRBD2. V gave up 1 base and J gave up 3 bases; unmatched junction bases: 14. CDR1 and CDR2 from the germline V gene are LNHNV and YYDKDF (reference sequence). The CDR3 contains 18 residues. The CDR3 reads CATSRGLGGGGRDYEQYF. DNA for the CDR3: TGTGCCACCAGCAGAGGGCTGGGTGGCGGGGGGAGAGACTACGAGCAGTACTTC.

V usage is TRBV27 and J usage is TRBJ2-1; no clear D. CDR1 is MNHEY, CDR2 SMNVEV, per germline (reference sequence). V was clipped by 5 bases and J by 10 bases, with 12 bases between them. CDR3 length: 12 amino acids. The CDR3, as DNA: TGTGCCAGCAGTAGAGTTGGCGGAGAGCAGTTCTTC. It yields the protein CASSRVGGEQFF.

This sequence joins TRBV4-2 and TRBJ2-6, with D unclear. The V end was cut by 0 bases, the J end by 2 bases, with 14 bases between. The CDR3 spans 18 residues. From germline, CDR1 is LGHNA and CDR2 YNFKEQ. CDR3 in amino acids: CASSQDRRRDAGANVLTF. The CDR3 DNA follows: TGTGCCAGCAGCCAAGACAGACGACGTGACGCTGGGGCCAACGTCCTGACTTTC.

This clone has a single count. The chain joins TRBV5-1 to TRBJ2-7, with 11 bases matching TRBD2. The ends lost 1 base at V and 2 bases at J; junction bases unmatched: 11. The CDR3 is 18 residues long. The germline gives CDR1 SGHRS, CDR2 YFSETQ. The CDR3 region has the DNA TGCGCCAGCAGCTTGTTCCCCCCCACTAGCGGGGGAGCCTACGAGCAGTACTTC. This translates into CASSLFPPTSGGAYEQYF.

The chain couples TRBV5-1 to TRBJ1-5; weak D call: TRBD1 (6 bases). CDR1 and CDR2 (germline): SGHRS, YFSETQ. The CDR3 is made up of 15 amino acids. Between the trimmed V and J ends, which lost 0 bases and 4 bases, there was a span of 11 bases. CDR3 loop: CASSLAGQPNQPQHF. The CDR3 DNA reads as TGCGCCAGCAGCTTGGCTGGACAGCCTAATCAGCCCCAGCATTTT. Supplemented by reference TRBV5-1 and TRBJ1-5, the full variable domain reads KAGVTQTPRYLIKTRGQQVTLSCSPISGHRSVSWYQQTPGQGLQFLFEYFSETQRNKGNFPGRFSGRQFSNSRSEMNVSTLELGDSALYLCASSLAGQPNQPQHFGDGTRLSIL.